This T cell receptor (beta chain) was recorded in a study of cytomegalovirus exposure and HLA in healthy donors. Study-level points and caveats: TCR beta chains numbering 164 were designated cytomegalovirus-associated. There were some V segments, including TRBV6-2 and TRBV6-3, excluded as indistinguishable. A highly shared variant cluster was judged a likely technical artifact.

PCR used 60 Vbeta primers and 13 Jbeta primers. In the original processing: Around 9.9 million shared chains were among the roughly 80 million unique TCR beta chains that a later analysis counted. Repertoires were generated with immunoSEQ multiplex PCR, while TCRdb's copy carries only in-frame clones and drops some. Clone size and the V and J calls come from that table; the DNA yielded D and trimming. The repertoire consists of some 210,000 clones, with about four fifths occurring once and the leading ten covering roughly a tenth. Germline loops: CDR1 LNHDA, CDR2 SQIVND (reference sequence). This CDR3 spans 13 amino acids. V was clipped by 4 bases and J by 8 bases, with 11 bases between them. As concerns this clone: What it binds is not known.

The clonotype originates from a woman aged 50 to 60 in good health and CMV-seropositive. The sequenced sample was PBMCs. The chain joins TRBV19 to TRBJ2-2, with no clear D. DNA for the CDR3: TGTGCCAGTAGTAAGAGCCCCTCAGGGGAGCTGTTTTTT. Protein sequence: CASSKSPSGELFF.